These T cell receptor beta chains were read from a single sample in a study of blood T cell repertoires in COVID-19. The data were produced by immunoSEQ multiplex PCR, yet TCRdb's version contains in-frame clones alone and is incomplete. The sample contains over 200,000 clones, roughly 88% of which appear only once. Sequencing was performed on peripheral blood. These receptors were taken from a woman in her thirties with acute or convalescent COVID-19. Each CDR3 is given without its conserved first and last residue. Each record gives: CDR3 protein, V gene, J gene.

CDR3aa: ASSFGGQGTDTQY
v_gene: TRBV5-4
j_gene: TRBJ2-3

CDR3aa: ASSSQTGTGGYEQY
v_gene: TRBV11-3
j_gene: TRBJ2-7

CDR3aa: ASSSGFLSSPLH
v_gene: TRBV5-1
j_gene: TRBJ1-6

CDR3aa: ASSLVRGMNTEAF
v_gene: TRBV7-2
j_gene: TRBJ1-1

CDR3aa: ASSSWTGGSSPLH
v_gene: TRBV7-6
j_gene: TRBJ1-6

CDR3aa: SVEERDRDGYT
v_gene: TRBV29-1
j_gene: TRBJ1-2

CDR3aa: ASSLVLADNYNEQF
v_gene: TRBV7-2
j_gene: TRBJ2-1

CDR3aa: ASSLGGRAAGELF
v_gene: TRBV27
j_gene: TRBJ2-2

CDR3aa: ASTTLAGVTYEQY
v_gene: TRBV7-9
j_gene: TRBJ2-7

CDR3aa: ASSLWTSGRDEQY
v_gene: TRBV11-2
j_gene: TRBJ2-7

CDR3aa: ASSEPAGGYNEQF
v_gene: TRBV6-1
j_gene: TRBJ2-1

CDR3aa: ASSPPGLAGADTQY
v_gene: TRBV18
j_gene: TRBJ2-3

CDR3aa: ASSSTGQGYHEQF
v_gene: TRBV7-9
j_gene: TRBJ2-1

CDR3aa: ATSGQASNQPQH
v_gene: TRBV24-1
j_gene: TRBJ1-5

CDR3aa: ASRGTQLGGRGGEQY
v_gene: TRBV11-3
j_gene: TRBJ2-7

CDR3aa: ASSPGLGGYT
v_gene: TRBV4-3
j_gene: TRBJ1-2

CDR3aa: ASSEQTSRGSEAF
v_gene: TRBV6-1
j_gene: TRBJ1-1

CDR3aa: ASSLGSNYGYT
v_gene: TRBV27
j_gene: TRBJ1-2

CDR3aa: ASTRTGGPPNEQF
v_gene: TRBV5-1
j_gene: TRBJ2-1

CDR3aa: ASSGPGQLADNTGELF
v_gene: TRBV6-4
j_gene: TRBJ2-2

CDR3aa: ASSLGPGNTEAF
v_gene: TRBV5-6
j_gene: TRBJ1-1

CDR3aa: ASSYRGPQRTGELF
v_gene: TRBV6-5
j_gene: TRBJ2-2

CDR3aa: ATSRAGGANYGYT
v_gene: TRBV15
j_gene: TRBJ1-2

CDR3aa: ASSLGGPDTQY
v_gene: TRBV11-2
j_gene: TRBJ2-3

CDR3aa: ASSLSAVTDTQY
v_gene: TRBV27
j_gene: TRBJ2-3

CDR3aa: ASSQRPGFYGYT
v_gene: TRBV3-1/TRBV3-2
j_gene: TRBJ1-2

CDR3aa: ASHPGQGDTGELF
v_gene: TRBV5-1
j_gene: TRBJ2-2

CDR3aa: ASSLNQGSLDTQY
v_gene: TRBV7-9
j_gene: TRBJ2-3

CDR3aa: ATSDATGRGRDTQY
v_gene: TRBV24-1
j_gene: TRBJ2-3

CDR3aa: ASSSRDRDSGYT
v_gene: TRBV11-2
j_gene: TRBJ1-2

CDR3aa: ASSLSGQLRPGGYT
v_gene: TRBV5-4
j_gene: TRBJ1-2

CDR3aa: ASSFTPEYEQY
v_gene: TRBV5-1
j_gene: TRBJ2-7

CDR3aa: ASSQGLGARRSGNTIY
v_gene: TRBV11-2
j_gene: TRBJ1-3

CDR3aa: ASSFGGYNEQF
v_gene: TRBV27
j_gene: TRBJ2-1